This TCR beta chain was captured in a study of type 1 regulatory T cells. Study-wide context: This in vitro CD4 product, T-allo10, is enriched for Tr1 cells and alloantigen-specific. Findings and caveats of the study: Compared with non-type 1 regulatory T cells, type 1 regulatory T cells showed a more restricted TCR repertoire.

Trimming cost V 4 bases and J 6 bases, with 13 bases left between them. Germline CDR1 reads SGHTA; CDR2 reads FQGNSA. The CDR3 has 15 amino acids. About this clonotype itself: The antigen is unknown.

MiXCR was run by TCRdb on the reads, yielding one entry per CDR3 protein. The sample lists about 60,000 distinct CDR3 sequences, 62% occurring once. The sequenced sample consisted of cultured non-Tr1 T cells, either the whole culture or a sorted T cell fraction (not recorded which). This TCR was recovered from a human donor in good health. The chain carries TRBV7-2 and TRBJ1-6; TRBD1 might be the D (5 bases). CDR3 sequence reads: CASSSRQIANSPLHF. The DNA of the CDR3 is TGTGCCAGCAGCTCCCGACAGATTGCTAATTCACCCCTCCACTTT.